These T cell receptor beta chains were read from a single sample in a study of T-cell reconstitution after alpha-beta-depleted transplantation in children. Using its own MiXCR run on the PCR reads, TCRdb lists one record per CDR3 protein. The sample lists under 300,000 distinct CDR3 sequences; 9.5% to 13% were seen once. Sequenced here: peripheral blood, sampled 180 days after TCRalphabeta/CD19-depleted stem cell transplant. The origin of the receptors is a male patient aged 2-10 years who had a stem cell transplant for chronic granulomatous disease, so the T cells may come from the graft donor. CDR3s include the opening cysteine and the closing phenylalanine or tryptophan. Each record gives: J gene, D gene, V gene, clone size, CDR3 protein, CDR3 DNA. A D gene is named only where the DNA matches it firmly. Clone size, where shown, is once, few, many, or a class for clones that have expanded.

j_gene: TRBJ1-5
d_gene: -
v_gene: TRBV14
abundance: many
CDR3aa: CASRHQRVSNQPQHF
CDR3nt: TGTGCCAGCAGGCACCAGAGGGTGAGCAATCAGCCCCAGCATTTT

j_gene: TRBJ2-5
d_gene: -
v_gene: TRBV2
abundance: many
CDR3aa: CASSEGRREETQYF
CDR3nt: TGTGCCAGCAGTGAAGGGCGCAGGGAAGAGACCCAGTACTTC

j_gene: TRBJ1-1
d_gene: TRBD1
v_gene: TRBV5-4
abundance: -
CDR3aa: CASSPGTGWANTEAFF
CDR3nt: TGTGCCAGCAGCCCCGGGACAGGTTGGGCGAACACTGAAGCTTTCTTT

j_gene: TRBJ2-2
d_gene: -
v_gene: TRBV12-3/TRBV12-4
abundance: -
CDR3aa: CASSFSVTLRWNTGELFF
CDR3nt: TGTGCCAGCAGTTTCTCCGTGACGTTGCGTTGGAACACCGGGGAGCTGTTTTTT

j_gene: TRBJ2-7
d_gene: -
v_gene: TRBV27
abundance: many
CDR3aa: CASSSSDRFIEQYF
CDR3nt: TGTGCCAGCAGTTCCTCCGACAGGTTCATCGAGCAGTACTTC

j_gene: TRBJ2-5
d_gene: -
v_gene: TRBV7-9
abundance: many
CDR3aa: CASSPYIGAGETQYF
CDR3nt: TGTGCCAGCAGCCCGTACATCGGCGCCGGAGAGACCCAGTACTTC

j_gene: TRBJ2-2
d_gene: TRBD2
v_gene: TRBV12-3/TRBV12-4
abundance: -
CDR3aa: CASTLWWAGGPDTGELFF
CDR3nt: TGTGCCAGCACCCTTTGGTGGGCGGGAGGGCCGGACACCGGGGAGCTGTTTTTT

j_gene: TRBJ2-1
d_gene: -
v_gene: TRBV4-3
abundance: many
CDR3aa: CASSQDLGNYNEQFF
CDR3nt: TGCGCCAGCAGCCAAGATTTGGGGAACTACAATGAGCAGTTCTTC

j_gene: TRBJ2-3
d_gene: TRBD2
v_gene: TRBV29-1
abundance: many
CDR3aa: CSVVTGGPDTQYF
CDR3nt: TGCAGCGTTGTAACGGGAGGGCCAGATACGCAGTATTTT

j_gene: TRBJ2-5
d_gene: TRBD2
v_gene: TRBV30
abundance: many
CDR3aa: CAWKWAGAKQETQYF
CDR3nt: TGTGCCTGGAAGTGGGCGGGAGCGAAACAAGAGACCCAGTACTTC

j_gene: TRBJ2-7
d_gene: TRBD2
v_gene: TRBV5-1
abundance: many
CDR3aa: CASSRGLAGVKIYEQYF
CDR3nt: TGCGCCAGCAGCCGGGGACTAGCGGGAGTAAAGATCTACGAGCAGTACTTC

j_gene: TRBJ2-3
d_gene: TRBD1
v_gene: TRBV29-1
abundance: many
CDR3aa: CSGRGNTDTQYF
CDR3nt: TGCAGCGGCAGGGGGAACACAGATACGCAGTATTTT

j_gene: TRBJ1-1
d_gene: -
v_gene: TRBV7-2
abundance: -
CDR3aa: CASSSRVWGTEAFF
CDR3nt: TGTGCCAGCAGCTCAAGGGTCTGGGGCACTGAAGCTTTCTTT

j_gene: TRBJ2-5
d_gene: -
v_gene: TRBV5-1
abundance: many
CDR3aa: CASSSYQETQYF
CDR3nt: TGCGCCAGCAGTTCGTACCAAGAGACCCAGTACTTC

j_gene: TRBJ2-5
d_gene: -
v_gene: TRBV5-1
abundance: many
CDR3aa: CASTEWPLALQETQYF
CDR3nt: TGCGCCAGCACCGAATGGCCCTTGGCTTTACAAGAGACCCAGTACTTC

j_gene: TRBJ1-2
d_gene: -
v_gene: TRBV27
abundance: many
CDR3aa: CASSLTRGYGYTF
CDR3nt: TGTGCCAGCAGTCTCACGAGAGGCTATGGCTACACCTTC

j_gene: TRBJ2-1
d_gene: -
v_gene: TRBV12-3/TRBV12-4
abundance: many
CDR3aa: CASPQSNYGYNEQFF
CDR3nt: TGTGCCAGCCCACAGAGCAACTATGGGTACAATGAGCAGTTCTTC

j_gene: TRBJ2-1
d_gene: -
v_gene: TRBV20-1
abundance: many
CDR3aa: CSARPVKGNEQFF
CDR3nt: TGCAGTGCTCGCCCAGTGAAGGGCAATGAGCAGTTCTTC

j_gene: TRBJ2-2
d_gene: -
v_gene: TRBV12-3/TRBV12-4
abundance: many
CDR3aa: CASSFGQGLTGELFF
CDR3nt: TGTGCCAGCAGTTTTGGTCAGGGGCTCACCGGGGAGCTGTTTTTT

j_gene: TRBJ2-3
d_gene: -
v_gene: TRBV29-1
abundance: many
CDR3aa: CSVMRKKSTDTQYF
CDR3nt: TGCAGCGTTATGAGGAAGAAGAGCACAGATACGCAGTATTTT

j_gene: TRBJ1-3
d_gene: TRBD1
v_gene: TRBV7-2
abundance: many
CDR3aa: CASSPGTAGLQNTIYF
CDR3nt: TGTGCCAGCAGCCCCGGGACAGCGGGGCTCCAAAACACCATATATTTT

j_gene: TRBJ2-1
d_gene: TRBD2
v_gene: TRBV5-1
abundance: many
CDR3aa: CASSLVGGEPYNEQFF
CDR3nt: TGCGCCAGCAGCTTGGTTGGGGGGGAGCCTTACAATGAGCAGTTCTTC

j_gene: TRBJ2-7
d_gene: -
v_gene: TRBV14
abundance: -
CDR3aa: CASSQGGARDSSYEQYF
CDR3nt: TGTGCCAGCAGCCAAGGGGGCGCGCGGGACAGCTCCTACGAGCAGTACTTC

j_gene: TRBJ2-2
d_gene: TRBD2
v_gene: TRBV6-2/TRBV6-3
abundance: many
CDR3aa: CASSYAGGLTGELFF
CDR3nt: TGTGCCAGCAGTTACGCGGGGGGGCTTACCGGGGAGCTGTTTTTT

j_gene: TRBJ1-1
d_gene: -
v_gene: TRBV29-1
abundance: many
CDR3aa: CSVVGGPPETEAFF
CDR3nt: TGCAGCGTTGTGGGGGGACCTCCGGAGACTGAAGCTTTCTTT

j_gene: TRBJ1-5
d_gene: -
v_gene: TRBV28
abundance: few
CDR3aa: CATSGTVTNQPQHF
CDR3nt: TGTGCCACCTCGGGGACGGTAACCAATCAGCCCCAGCATTTT

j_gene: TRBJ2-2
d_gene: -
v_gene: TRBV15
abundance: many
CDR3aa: CATSRDKEAGELFF
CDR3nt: TGTGCCACCAGCAGAGATAAAGAGGCCGGGGAGCTGTTTTTT

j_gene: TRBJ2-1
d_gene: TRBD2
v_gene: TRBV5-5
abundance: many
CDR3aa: CASSFGLADLREQFF
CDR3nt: TGTGCCAGCAGCTTCGGACTAGCGGATCTCAGGGAGCAGTTCTTC

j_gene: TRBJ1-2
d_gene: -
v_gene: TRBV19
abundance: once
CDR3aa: CATTRTGNYGYTF
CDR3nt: TGTGCCACCACCAGGACGGGTAACTATGGCTACACCTTC

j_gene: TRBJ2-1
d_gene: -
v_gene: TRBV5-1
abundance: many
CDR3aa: CASSLEQQGRWNEQFF
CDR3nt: TGCGCCAGCAGCTTGGAGCAACAGGGTAGATGGAATGAGCAGTTCTTC

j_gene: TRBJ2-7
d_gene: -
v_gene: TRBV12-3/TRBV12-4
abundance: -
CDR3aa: CASQLGTRTGPITYEQYF
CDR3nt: TGTGCCAGCCAACTGGGGACCCGTACAGGGCCTATCACCTACGAGCAGTACTTC

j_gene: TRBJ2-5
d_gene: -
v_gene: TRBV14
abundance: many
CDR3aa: CASSQDSRTQYF
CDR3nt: TGTGCCAGCAGCCAAGATTCAAGGACCCAGTACTTC

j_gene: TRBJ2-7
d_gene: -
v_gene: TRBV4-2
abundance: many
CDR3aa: CASSQDRTYEQYF
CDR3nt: TGTGCCAGCAGCCAAGATCGCACCTACGAGCAGTACTTC

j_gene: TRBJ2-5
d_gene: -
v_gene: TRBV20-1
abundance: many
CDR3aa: CSAQLRDPLQWEYQETQYF
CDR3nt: TGCAGTGCTCAACTCCGGGACCCTCTTCAATGGGAATACCAAGAGACCCAGTACTTC

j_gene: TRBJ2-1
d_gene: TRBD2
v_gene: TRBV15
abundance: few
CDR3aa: CATSSEFRLAGDNEQFF
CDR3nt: TGTGCCACCAGCAGTGAATTTAGACTAGCGGGTGACAATGAGCAGTTCTTC

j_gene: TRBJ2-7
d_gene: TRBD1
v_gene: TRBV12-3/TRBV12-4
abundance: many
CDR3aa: CASSLPDRESEQYF
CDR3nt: TGTGCCAGCAGTCTACCGGACAGGGAGTCCGAGCAGTACTTC

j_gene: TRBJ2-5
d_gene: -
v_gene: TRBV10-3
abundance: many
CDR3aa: CAISEGGRETQYF
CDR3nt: TGTGCCATCAGTGAGGGGGGCCGGGAGACCCAGTACTTC

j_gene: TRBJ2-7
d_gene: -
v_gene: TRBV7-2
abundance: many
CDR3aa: CASSFQGLGSYEQYF
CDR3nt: TGTGCCAGCAGCTTTCAAGGCCTAGGGAGCTACGAGCAGTACTTC

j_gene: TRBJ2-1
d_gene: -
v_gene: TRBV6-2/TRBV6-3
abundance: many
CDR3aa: CASKAAYNEQFF
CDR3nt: TGTGCCAGCAAGGCGGCCTACAATGAGCAGTTCTTC

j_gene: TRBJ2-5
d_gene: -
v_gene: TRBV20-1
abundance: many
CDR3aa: CSARDRAPQETQYF
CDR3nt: TGCAGTGCTAGAGATCGAGCCCCCCAAGAGACCCAGTACTTC

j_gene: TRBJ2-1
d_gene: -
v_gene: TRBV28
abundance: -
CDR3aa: CASSLQGRVEQFF
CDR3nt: TGTGCCAGCAGTTTACAGGGAAGGGTTGAGCAGTTCTTC

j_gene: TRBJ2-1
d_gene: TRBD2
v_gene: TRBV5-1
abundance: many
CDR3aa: CASSYILAGEQFF
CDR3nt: TGCGCCAGCAGCTATATACTAGCGGGGGAGCAGTTCTTC

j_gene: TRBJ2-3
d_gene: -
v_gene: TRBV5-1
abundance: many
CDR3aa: CASSLAAGGTRTDTQYF
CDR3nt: TGCGCCAGCAGCTTGGCCGCAGGCGGGACCCGCACAGATACGCAGTATTTT

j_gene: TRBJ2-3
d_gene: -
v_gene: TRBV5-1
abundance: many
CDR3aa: CASSLGRSGGSTDTQYF
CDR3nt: TGCGCCAGCAGCTTGGGAAGATCTGGGGGTAGCACAGATACGCAGTATTTT

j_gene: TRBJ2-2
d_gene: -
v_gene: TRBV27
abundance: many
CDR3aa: CASSPLLGYTGELFF
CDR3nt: TGTGCCAGCAGTCCCTTATTAGGTTACACCGGGGAGCTGTTTTTT

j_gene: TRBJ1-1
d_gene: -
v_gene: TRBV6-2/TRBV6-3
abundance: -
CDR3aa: CASSSDRGPTTEAFF
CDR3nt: TGTGCCAGCAGTTCTGATCGGGGCCCCACCACTGAAGCTTTCTTT

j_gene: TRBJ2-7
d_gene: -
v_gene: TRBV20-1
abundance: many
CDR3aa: CSARVGLLSSYEQYF
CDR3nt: TGCAGTGCTAGAGTGGGACTGTTAAGCTCCTACGAGCAGTACTTC

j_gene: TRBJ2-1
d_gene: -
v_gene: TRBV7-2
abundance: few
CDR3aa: CASTTTANRVLEQFF
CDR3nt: TGTGCCAGCACCACGACAGCTAACAGGGTTCTTGAGCAGTTCTTC

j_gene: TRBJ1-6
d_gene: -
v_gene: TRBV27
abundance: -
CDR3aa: CASSIGLIDSPLHF
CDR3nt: TGTGCCAGCAGTATCGGACTGATTGATTCACCCCTCCACTTT

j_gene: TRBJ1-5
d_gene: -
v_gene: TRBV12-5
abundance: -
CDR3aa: CASAPVTGPSNQPQHF
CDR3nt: TGTGCTAGTGCCCCGGTGACAGGCCCTTCCAATCAGCCCCAGCATTTT

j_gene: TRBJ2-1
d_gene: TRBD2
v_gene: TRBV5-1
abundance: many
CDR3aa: CASSPGLARPENEQFF
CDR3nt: TGCGCCAGCAGCCCCGGACTAGCGAGACCTGAGAATGAGCAGTTCTTC

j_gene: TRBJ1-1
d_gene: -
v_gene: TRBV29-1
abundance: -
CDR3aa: CSGQKTNTEAFF
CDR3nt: TGCAGCGGCCAAAAAACCAACACTGAAGCTTTCTTT

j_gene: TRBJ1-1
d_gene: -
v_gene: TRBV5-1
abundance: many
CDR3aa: CASSLSADQGSTEAFF
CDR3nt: TGCGCCAGCAGCTTATCCGCGGATCAGGGGTCAACTGAAGCTTTCTTT

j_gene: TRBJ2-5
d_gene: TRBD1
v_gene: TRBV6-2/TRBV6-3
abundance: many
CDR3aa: CASSTGTGNIETQYF
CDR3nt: TGTGCCAGCAGTACTGGGACAGGGAATATAGAGACCCAGTACTTC